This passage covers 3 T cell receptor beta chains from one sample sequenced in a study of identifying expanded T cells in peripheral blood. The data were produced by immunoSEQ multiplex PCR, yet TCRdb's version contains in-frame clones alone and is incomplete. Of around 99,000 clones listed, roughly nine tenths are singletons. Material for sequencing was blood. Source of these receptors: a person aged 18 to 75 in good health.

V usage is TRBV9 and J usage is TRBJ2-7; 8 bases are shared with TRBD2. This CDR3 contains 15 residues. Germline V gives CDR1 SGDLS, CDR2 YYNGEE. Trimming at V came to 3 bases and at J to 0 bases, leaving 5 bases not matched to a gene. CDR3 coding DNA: TGTGCCAGCAGCGGCCCCCTAGCGGGCTCCTACGAGCAGTACTTC. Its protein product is CASSGPLAGSYEQYF.

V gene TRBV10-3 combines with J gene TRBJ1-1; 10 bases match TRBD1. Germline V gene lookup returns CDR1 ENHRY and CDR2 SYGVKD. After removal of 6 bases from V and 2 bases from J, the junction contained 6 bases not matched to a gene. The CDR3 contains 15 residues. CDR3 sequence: CAIRPGQGFNTEAFF. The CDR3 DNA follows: TGTGCCATCAGACCGGGACAGGGGTTCAACACTGAAGCTTTCTTT.

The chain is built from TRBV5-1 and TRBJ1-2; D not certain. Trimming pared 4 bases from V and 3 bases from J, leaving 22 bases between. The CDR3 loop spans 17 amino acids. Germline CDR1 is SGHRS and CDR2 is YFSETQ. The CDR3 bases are TGCGCCAGCAGCCGGGCGGGAGATAGGGATGGGTACTATGGCTACACCTTC. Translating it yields CASSRAGDRDGYYGYTF.